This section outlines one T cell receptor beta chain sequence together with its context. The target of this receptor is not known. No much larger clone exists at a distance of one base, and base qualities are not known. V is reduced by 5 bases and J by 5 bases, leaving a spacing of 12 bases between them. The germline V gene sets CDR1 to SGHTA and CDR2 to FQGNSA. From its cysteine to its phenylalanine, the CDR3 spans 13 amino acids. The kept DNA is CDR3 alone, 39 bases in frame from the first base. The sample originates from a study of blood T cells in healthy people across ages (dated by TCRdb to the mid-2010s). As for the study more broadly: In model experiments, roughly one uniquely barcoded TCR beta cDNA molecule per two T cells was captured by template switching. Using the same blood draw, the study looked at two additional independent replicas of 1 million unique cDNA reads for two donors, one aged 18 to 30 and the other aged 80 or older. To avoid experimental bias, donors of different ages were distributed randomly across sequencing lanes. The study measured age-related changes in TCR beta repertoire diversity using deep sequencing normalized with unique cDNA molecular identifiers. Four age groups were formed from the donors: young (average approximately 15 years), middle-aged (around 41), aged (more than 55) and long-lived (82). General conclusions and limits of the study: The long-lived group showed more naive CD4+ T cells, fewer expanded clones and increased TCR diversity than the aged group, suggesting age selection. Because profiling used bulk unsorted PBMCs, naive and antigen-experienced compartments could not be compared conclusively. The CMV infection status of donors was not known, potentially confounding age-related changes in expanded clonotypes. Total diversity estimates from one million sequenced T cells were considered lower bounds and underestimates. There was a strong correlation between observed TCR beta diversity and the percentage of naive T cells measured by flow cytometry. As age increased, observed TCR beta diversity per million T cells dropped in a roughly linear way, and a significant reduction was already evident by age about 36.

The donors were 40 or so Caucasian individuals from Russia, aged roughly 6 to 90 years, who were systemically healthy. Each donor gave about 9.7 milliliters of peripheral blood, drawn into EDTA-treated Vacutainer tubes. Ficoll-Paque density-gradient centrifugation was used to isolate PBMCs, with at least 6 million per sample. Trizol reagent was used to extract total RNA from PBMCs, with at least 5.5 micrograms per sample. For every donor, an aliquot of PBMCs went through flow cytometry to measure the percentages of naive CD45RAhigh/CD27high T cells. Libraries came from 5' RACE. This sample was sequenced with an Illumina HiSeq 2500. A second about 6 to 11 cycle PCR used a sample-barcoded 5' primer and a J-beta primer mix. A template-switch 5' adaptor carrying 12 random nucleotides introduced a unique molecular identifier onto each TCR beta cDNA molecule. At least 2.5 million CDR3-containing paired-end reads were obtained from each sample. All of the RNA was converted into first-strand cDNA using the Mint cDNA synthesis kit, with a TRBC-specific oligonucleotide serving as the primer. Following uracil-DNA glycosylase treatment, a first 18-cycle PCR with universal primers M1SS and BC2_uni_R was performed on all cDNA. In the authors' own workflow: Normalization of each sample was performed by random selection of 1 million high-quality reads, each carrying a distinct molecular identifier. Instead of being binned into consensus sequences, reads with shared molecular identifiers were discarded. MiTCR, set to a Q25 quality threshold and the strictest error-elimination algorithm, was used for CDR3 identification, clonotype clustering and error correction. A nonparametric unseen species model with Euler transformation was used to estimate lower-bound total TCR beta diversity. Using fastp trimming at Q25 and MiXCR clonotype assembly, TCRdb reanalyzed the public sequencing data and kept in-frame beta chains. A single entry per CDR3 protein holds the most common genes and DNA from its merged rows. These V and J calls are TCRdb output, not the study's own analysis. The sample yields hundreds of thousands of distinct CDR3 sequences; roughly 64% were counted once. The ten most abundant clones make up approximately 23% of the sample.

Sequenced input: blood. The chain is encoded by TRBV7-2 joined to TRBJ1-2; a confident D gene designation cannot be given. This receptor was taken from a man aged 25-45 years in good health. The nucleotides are TGTGCCAGCAGCCCCAACCTCCAGTATGGCTACACCTTC. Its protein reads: CASSPNLQYGYTF. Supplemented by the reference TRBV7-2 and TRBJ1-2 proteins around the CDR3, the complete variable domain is GAGVSQSPSNKVTEKGKDVELRCDPISGHTALYWYRQSLGQGLEFLIYFQGNSAPDKSGLPSDRFSAERTGGSVSTLTIQRTQQEDSAVYLCASSPNLQYGYTFGSGTRLTVV.